This T cell receptor (beta chain) was retrieved from a study of blood T cell repertoires in COVID-19. V was clipped by 6 bases and J by 3 bases; unmatched bases: 9. The CDR3 has 15 amino acids. Germline CDR1 reads SQVTM; CDR2 reads ANQGSEA. Under the authors' procedure: How many nucleated cells were present was estimated from reference gene primer amplification. TCRdb's table, derived via immunoSEQ multiplex PCR, lists solely in-frame clones and lacks some. V, J and clone size reflect that table, while D and trimming were determined from the DNA. The data contain 250,000 to 350,000 clones, around 90% of them singletons.

The chain uses TRBV29-1 and TRBJ2-3; 10 bases are shared with TRBD2. Sequencing input: peripheral blood. This receptor was taken from a woman aged 25 to 39 with COVID-19, enrolled during active disease. The CDR3 spells CSVLPAGGTTDTQYF. The CDR3 region has the DNA TGCAGCGTCCTCCCAGCGGGAGGGACGACAGATACGCAGTATTTT.